The text below deals with one T cell receptor (beta chain). This clone is a singleton in its sample. The clone's antigen remains unknown. Base qualities were left out, and no much larger clone turns up one base away. This entry is derived from a study of T cell responses to AZD1222 COVID-19 vaccine (dated by TCRdb to the early 2020s). The study in broad terms: Because spike-specific TCR depth and breadth did not differ between the two schedules, AZD1222 recipients who got a second dose at roughly 4 weeks were pooled with those who got a second dose at roughly 12 weeks. Trial participants were enrolled into age subgroups of 18-55, 56-69 and 70-plus years, which contained approximately 150, 30 and 60 TCR-sequenced participants, respectively. A total of 233 trial participants underwent TCR sequencing, of whom 207 had received two doses of AZD1222 and some 25 had received two doses of the MenACWY control vaccine. Study-level results and caveats: A significant rise in spike-specific TCR breadth and depth was observed after two AZD1222 doses relative to day 0 and relative to MenACWY recipients. Nearly half of unique spike-specific TCRs reportedly recognized epitopes outside regions mutated in the B.1.351 and B.1.1.7 variants. The 56-69-year group was small, and its depth increase did not reach significance, likely because of low power. Participants were mostly white British, with more females than males. The authors suggested clonal diversity may have been underestimated. Vaccine-associated CD4 TCRs spanned the whole spike protein, with dominant responses in regions 160-218 and 743-854. No day 14 peak-response samples were available, so repertoires were characterized only after the peak T cell response. Conclusions about previously exposed vaccinees were limited because only 6 or 7 AZD1222 recipients were SARS-CoV-2 seropositive at baseline.

The CDR3 regions of human TCRbeta chains were subjected to immunosequencing. Concerning the study's data processing: TCRs in the repertoires were compared against a reference library of SARS-CoV-2-specific TCRs that had been generated with the MIRA antigen-specificity platform. Breadth meant the fraction of unique TCRs that were SARS-CoV-2-associated, whereas depth meant the fraction of total T cells that were SARS-CoV-2-associated. Each spike-specific TCR was assigned to its reactive spike region and to a CD4 or CD8 class using the MIRA data. Log10-transformed breadth and depth values were compared by one-way ANOVA with Sidak's multiple comparisons tests. TCRdb re-hosts the immuneACCESS table, in-frame sequences only. Its copies lack some clones; in the studies checked, an unresolved V gene accounts for under half of them, and the cause for the rest is not known. The D gene and trimming were derived from the DNA, and the V and J assignments and clone size from that table. The sample yields about 140,000 clones; around 90% were counted once. The ten top clones hold around 1.7% of the sample.

The intended sense of this specimen's time point label: baseline before first vaccination. Samples from vaccinated people were obtained from the UK trials COV001 and COV002, which included a single-blind randomized controlled phase 2/3 trial of AZD1222 (ChAdOx1 nCoV-19) in healthy adults. Trial participant PBMC samples were collected at day 0 and day 28 after the second dose for TCRbeta chain sequencing. CDR1 and CDR2 were assigned from the germline V gene as SGHRS and YFSETQ. The CDR3 measures 16 amino acids from cysteine to phenylalanine. Of the read, only the CDR3 DNA is kept; its 48 bases are in frame from base 1. V ends up 0 bases short and J 12 bases short, with an unmatched junction base count of 11.

The source material was peripheral blood, sampled on day 0 of AZD1222 vaccination. This TCR came from an adult in good health. Rearrangement joined TRBV5-1 to TRBJ2-1, with 11 bases in between that match TRBD1. The DNA is TGCGCCAGCAGCTTGGAAAGGACAGGGGGCAAAGCGCGGCAGTTCTTC. Its translation is CASSLERTGGKARQFF.